Listed below are T cell receptor beta chains from one sample, sequenced in a study of T cell repertoires in cytomegalovirus infection. TCRdb itself ran the reads through MiXCR, one entry per CDR3 protein. Counted here are 700,000 to 850,000 distinct CDR3 sequences, less than 35% occurring once; the ten biggest clones make up around 12%. The antigens these receptors bind are not known. The sample consisted of cultured CD8+ T cells from PBMCs, taken from culture after CMV antigen stimulation. These receptors all stem from a human donor in good health (CMV status not recorded). Some clones in this sample may be carry-over from other donors' samples. Each CDR3 is given with its conserved first and last residue. A D gene is named only where the DNA matches it firmly. Clone size appears in some rows only: once, few, many, or a class for an expanded clone.

v_gene	j_gene	d_gene	abundance	CDR3nt	CDR3aa
TRBV7-6	TRBJ2-3	-	few	TGTGCCAGCAGCTTCCGGGTTAACACAGATACGCAGTATTTT	CASSFRVNTDTQYF
TRBV7-6	TRBJ2-7	-	many	TGTGCCAGCAGCTTAGAGGCAAGCTCCTACGAGCAGTACTTC	CASSLEASSYEQYF
TRBV14	TRBJ1-1	-	-	TGTGCCAGCAGCCAAGATTCATCCGAAGCTTTCTTT	CASSQDSSEAFF
TRBV18	TRBJ2-3	-	-	TGTGCCAGCTCACCACCGGCAGGGCGCACAGATACGCAGTATTTT	CASSPPAGRTDTQYF
TRBV6-2/TRBV6-3	TRBJ2-4	-	-	TGTGCCAGCAGTCCCCGGGGTCGGTGGGACATTCAGTACTTC	CASSPRGRWDIQYF
TRBV7-6	TRBJ2-1	TRBD1	few	TGTGCCAGCAGCTTACTGGACAGGGGGCCCAATGAGCAGTTCTTC	CASSLLDRGPNEQFF
TRBV13	TRBJ1-2	-	few	TGTGCCAGCACCACCGGCATTTTGGAGGGCTACACCTTC	CASTTGILEGYTF
TRBV7-9	TRBJ2-5	-	few	TGTGCCAGCAGCTTACTCCGACAGTTGGGGGAGACCCAGTACTTC	CASSLLRQLGETQYF
TRBV6-5	TRBJ1-1	-	few	TGTGCCAGCACCCCCCGGGAATGGCAGGCCGAAGCTTTCTTT	CASTPREWQAEAFF
TRBV4-1	TRBJ2-3	-	-	TGCGCCAGCAGCCAAGTTACAGGGTCGAGCACAGATACGCAGTATTTT	CASSQVTGSSTDTQYF
TRBV4-1	TRBJ2-1	TRBD2	few	TGCGCCAGCAGCCGCTCTAGCGGGGCGAGCTCCTACAATGAGCAGTTCTTC	CASSRSSGASSYNEQFF
TRBV5-6	TRBJ2-5	TRBD1	-	TGTGCCAGCAGCTCGGACAGGTTCCAAGAGACCCAGTACTTC	CASSSDRFQETQYF
TRBV6-5	TRBJ2-2	-	few	TGTGCCAGCAGCCCCGGGTGGGGGCGAAACACCGGGGAGCTGTTTTTT	CASSPGWGRNTGELFF
TRBV6-5	TRBJ2-3	-	-	TGTGCCAGCAGTTGGCTACTTACAGATACGCAGTATTTT	CASSWLLTDTQYF
TRBV28	TRBJ2-1	-	few	TGTGCCAGCGGCGAAGGGGGGGGCACAAATGAGCAGTTCTTC	CASGEGGGTNEQFF
TRBV7-2	TRBJ2-1	TRBD2	many	TGTGCCAGCAGCTTATGGCTAGCGGGGAACAATGAGCAGTTCTTC	CASSLWLAGNNEQFF
TRBV7-8	TRBJ2-1	-	-	TGTGCCAGCAGCTTCGGACAGATCAATGAGCAGTTCTTC	CASSFGQINEQFF
TRBV6-2/TRBV6-3	TRBJ1-1	-	few	TGTGCCAGCAGTCCTCCCGTCCGGTCACCTGAAGCTTTCTTT	CASSPPVRSPEAFF
TRBV10-2	TRBJ2-5	TRBD2	many	TGCGCCAGCACCCAGACTAGCGGGGTCCAAGAGACCCAGTACTTC	CASTQTSGVQETQYF
TRBV27	TRBJ2-3	TRBD1	few	TGTGCCAGCAGCCTCCGGGACAGGGGGCCAGATACGCAGTATTTT	CASSLRDRGPDTQYF
TRBV7-6	TRBJ2-6	-	few	TGTGCTAGCAGCTTAGCGTGGGGGGCCAACGTCCTGACTTTC	CASSLAWGANVLTF
TRBV7-9	TRBJ2-1	TRBD2	-	TGTGCCAGCAGCGGGGGACTAGTCTTCAATGAGCAGTTCTTC	CASSGGLVFNEQFF
TRBV7-6	TRBJ1-2	-	few	TGTGCCAGCAGCTTAGGCGCGGGAGCTGACTATGGCTACACCTTC	CASSLGAGADYGYTF
TRBV7-2	TRBJ1-5	-	many	TGTGCCAGCACCAAATCCGGACACAATAGCAATCAGCCCCAGCATTTT	CASTKSGHNSNQPQHF
TRBV12-3/TRBV12-4	TRBJ2-3	-	few	TGTGCCACCCGGGGTAGCCCTAGGGCAGATACGCAGTATTTT	CATRGSPRADTQYF
TRBV6-4	TRBJ1-2	TRBD1	-	TGTGCCAGCAGTGATTACCAGACAGGGAAGGATGGCTACACCTTC	CASSDYQTGKDGYTF
TRBV20-1	TRBJ1-5	-	-	TGCAGTGCTGGAACCGGGCGATATCAGCCCCAGCATTTT	CSAGTGRYQPQHF
TRBV7-9	TRBJ1-2	-	-	TGTGCCAGCAGCTTCGAGGGTATCTATGGCTACACCTTC	CASSFEGIYGYTF
TRBV7-3	TRBJ2-7	-	once	TGTGCCAGCAGCTTATCCGATCGACAGATCTACGAGCAGTACTTC	CASSLSDRQIYEQYF
TRBV7-8	TRBJ1-5	TRBD1	-	TGTGCCAGCAGCTTAGGGAACAGGGGGTGGAATCAGCCCCAGCATTTT	CASSLGNRGWNQPQHF
TRBV4-3	TRBJ2-1	TRBD2	-	TGCGCCAGCAGCCAAGTGCTAGCGGGGTACAATGAGCAGTTCTTC	CASSQVLAGYNEQFF
TRBV7-9	TRBJ2-1	TRBD2	many	TGTGCCAGCAGCTTGACTAGCGGACGTTCCCCGCATGAGCAGTTCTTC	CASSLTSGRSPHEQFF
TRBV25-1	TRBJ1-1	-	few	TGTGCCAGCAGTGAATACGGACTAAGTCGGGCTTTCTTT	CASSEYGLSRAFF
TRBV27	TRBJ1-5	-	-	TGTGCCAGCAGTCCAACCTCAGGGACTTATAGCAATCAGCCCCAGCATTTT	CASSPTSGTYSNQPQHF
TRBV14	TRBJ2-3	TRBD2	-	TGTGCCAGCAGCCCTCATAGCGGGGTAATCACAGATACGCAGTATTTT	CASSPHSGVITDTQYF
TRBV27	TRBJ2-1	TRBD2	-	TGTGCCAGCAGTTCCCCGAAGCGGGTAGCGGGGGGAAATGAGCAGTTCTTC	CASSSPKRVAGGNEQFF
TRBV7-3	TRBJ1-6	-	-	TGTGCCAGCAGCTTAAAGGGGAGGTGGGCCTATAATTCACCCCTCCACTTT	CASSLKGRWAYNSPLHF
TRBV7-9	TRBJ1-1	-	few	TGTGCCAGCAGCTTAGACAGTTTGGGGACTGAAGCTTTCTTT	CASSLDSLGTEAFF
TRBV4-1	TRBJ1-1	-	few	TGCGCCAGCAGCCAAAAGGTGGAAAACACTGAAGCTTTCTTT	CASSQKVENTEAFF
TRBV25-1	TRBJ1-2	-	-	TGTGCCACCTGGGGCCCGGGATATGGCTACACCTTC	CATWGPGYGYTF
TRBV9	TRBJ1-6	TRBD1	-	TGTGCCAGCAGCGGGAGGGACAGGGGGAATTCACCCCTCCACTTT	CASSGRDRGNSPLHF
TRBV20-1	TRBJ1-2	-	-	TGCAGTGCTAGAGAGGCAGAAAACTATGGCTACACCTTC	CSAREAENYGYTF
TRBV9	TRBJ1-5	TRBD1	few	TGTGCCAGCAGCGAGGGACAGGCGGGCAATCAGCCCCAGCATTTT	CASSEGQAGNQPQHF
TRBV19	TRBJ1-1	TRBD1	few	TGTGCCAGTAGTATTTTACGGGACAGGGGGATGCGTGAAGCTTTCTTT	CASSILRDRGMREAFF
TRBV4-1	TRBJ2-1	TRBD2	few	TGTGCCAGCAGCCAAGCCCCGCCGGGCGGGGGGGCTAATGAGCAGTTCTTC	CASSQAPPGGGANEQFF